This is a list of T cell receptor beta chains from one sample in a study of control samples from healthy donors and cancer patients. The method was immunoSEQ multiplex PCR; TCRdb's version includes in-frame clones alone and lacks a portion of them. The sample gives some 120,000 clones, about 93% of which show up once; approximately 1.7% is in the top ten. Sequenced input: PBMCs. The source is a man aged 50 to 60 with head and neck cancer. The CDR3 runs from the conserved cysteine through the conserved F or W. A D gene is named only where the DNA matches it firmly. Size is omitted from some rows. Given values are once, few, many or a class for expanded clones.

D,size,V,J,DNA,CDR3
TRBD1,NA,TRBV7-9,TRBJ2-7,TGTGCCAGCAGCCGACAGGGGTACGAGCAGTACTTC,CASSRQGYEQYF
NA,NA,TRBV13,TRBJ2-5,TGTGCCAGCAGCCCTTACGGAGTAGGGTCTGTGGAGACCCAGTACTTC,CASSPYGVGSVETQYF
TRBD2,few,TRBV12-5,TRBJ2-3,TGTGCTAGTGCCGTCAAAAGCGGGGGAGATACGCAGTATTTT,CASAVKSGGDTQYF
NA,NA,TRBV6-5,TRBJ1-2,TGTGCCAGCAGTTACCGGGTCCAGTATGGCTACACCTTC,CASSYRVQYGYTF
NA,NA,TRBV19,TRBJ1-5,TGTGCCAGTAGTGGAGGGATAGCTAATCAGCCCCAGCATTTT,CASSGGIANQPQHF
TRBD2,NA,TRBV30,TRBJ2-2,TGTGCCTGGAAGGACGCCGGACTAGCTAGCACCGGGGAGCTGTTTTTT,CAWKDAGLASTGELFF
TRBD2,NA,TRBV6-2/TRBV6-3,TRBJ2-5,TGTGCCAGCAGTTGGACTAGAGAGACCCAGTACTTC,CASSWTRETQYF
NA,NA,TRBV24-1,TRBJ1-1,TGTGCCACCAGTGACGGCACTGAAGCTTTCTTT,CATSDGTEAFF
NA,once,TRBV27,TRBJ2-7,TGTGCCAGCAGCCGCCTGGGGGGCGAGCAGTACTTC,CASSRLGGEQYF
NA,NA,TRBV9,TRBJ2-5,TGTGCCAGCAGCGTTGAGGCCGGAATACAAGAGACCCAGTACTTC,CASSVEAGIQETQYF
NA,once,TRBV18,TRBJ1-1,TGTGCCAGCTCCCTAGGTGGGAACACTGAAGCTTTCTTT,CASSLGGNTEAFF
NA,NA,TRBV25-1,TRBJ1-2,TGTGCCAGCAGTGACCTAGCTCGGGGAAGTGGCTACACCTTC,CASSDLARGSGYTF
NA,NA,TRBV30,TRBJ2-5,TGTGCCTGGAGTGTCAAGAGCGTGCGGGGAGAGACCCAGTACTTC,CAWSVKSVRGETQYF
NA,NA,TRBV5-1,TRBJ2-5,TGCGCCAGCAGCCTACCGCCTCCACTGCAGACCCAGTACTTC,CASSLPPPLQTQYF
NA,few,TRBV23-1,TRBJ1-4,TGCGCCAGCAGTCAATCTAGGCGTGAAAAACTGTTTTTT,CASSQSRREKLFF
NA,NA,TRBV10-2,TRBJ2-2,TGCGCCAGCAGTTCGAACCCGGGTCCGGGGTCGAACACCGGGGAGCTGTTTTTT,CASSSNPGPGSNTGELFF
TRBD2,NA,TRBV6-5,TRBJ2-2,TGTGCCAGCAAAACTAGCGGGGGGAACACCGGGGAGCTGTTTTTT,CASKTSGGNTGELFF
NA,NA,TRBV18,TRBJ1-1,TGTGCCAGCTCACAAACGGACAGGAACACTGAAGCTTTCTTT,CASSQTDRNTEAFF
TRBD2,NA,TRBV5-4,TRBJ2-3,TGTGCCAGCAGCTTGCCGGGGACTAGCGGTGCAGATACGCAGTATTTT,CASSLPGTSGADTQYF
TRBD1,NA,TRBV19,TRBJ2-3,TGTGCCAGTAGTATGGGGGGACAGGGAGCTACGCAGTATTTT,CASSMGGQGATQYF
TRBD1,NA,TRBV7-9,TRBJ1-3,TGTGCCAGCAGCTTGGGACAGCCCCACTCTGGAAACACCATATATTTT,CASSLGQPHSGNTIYF
NA,NA,TRBV6-1,TRBJ2-3,TGTGCCAGCAGTGAATCGACCCGGCAGTATTTT,CASSESTRQYF
NA,NA,TRBV5-4,TRBJ1-2,TGTGCCAGCAGCTTGGTTGGCGGGTACTATGGCTACACCTTC,CASSLVGGYYGYTF
TRBD1,once,TRBV4-2,TRBJ2-7,TGTGCCAGCAGCCAAGATAGGGACAGAGCCTACGAGCAGTACTTC,CASSQDRDRAYEQYF
NA,NA,TRBV4-3,TRBJ2-7,TGCGCCAGCAGCCACACACTAAGCTACGAGCAGTACTTC,CASSHTLSYEQYF
TRBD1,NA,TRBV3-1/TRBV3-2,TRBJ2-2,TGTGCCAGCAGCCAATGGAGACAGGGGGCGGGCGGGGAGCTGTTTTTT,CASSQWRQGAGGELFF
NA,NA,TRBV9,TRBJ1-1,TGTGCCAGCAGCCGACGGGGCATTGGGACTGAAGCTTTCTTT,CASSRRGIGTEAFF
NA,NA,TRBV4-2,TRBJ1-2,TGTGCCAGCAGCCAGAATACTGGCTACACCTTC,CASSQNTGYTF
TRBD1,NA,TRBV4-1,TRBJ1-2,TGCGCCAGCAGGCAACCTGGGACAGGGGACTATGGCTACACCTTC,CASRQPGTGDYGYTF
NA,NA,TRBV12-3/TRBV12-4,TRBJ2-7,TGTGCCAGCAGTTCTCAGGGCTACGAGCAGTACTTC,CASSSQGYEQYF
NA,NA,TRBV7-2,TRBJ1-5,TGTGCCAGCAGCTCGGGACGTAAAAATCAGCCCCAGCATTTT,CASSSGRKNQPQHF
NA,NA,TRBV27,TRBJ1-6,TGTGCCAGCAGTTTATTAAATAATTCACCCCTCCACTTT,CASSLLNNSPLHF
NA,NA,TRBV27,TRBJ1-1,TGTGCCAGCAGTTTATTGATCTCAGGAGTTGAAGCTTTCTTT,CASSLLISGVEAFF
NA,NA,TRBV4-3,TRBJ1-1,TGCGCCAGCAGCCTCCAGGGCGGGACTGAAGCTTTCTTT,CASSLQGGTEAFF
TRBD1,NA,TRBV10-3,TRBJ2-7,TGTGCCATCAGCCCCGGGACAGGGGTCGAGCAGTACTTC,CAISPGTGVEQYF
NA,NA,TRBV7-9,TRBJ2-7,TGTGCCAGCAGCTCGAGCTCCTACGAGCAGTACTTC,CASSSSSYEQYF
TRBD1,NA,TRBV11-2,TRBJ1-2,TGTGCCAGCAGCTCCAGGGACAGGGCCAACTATGGCTACACCTTC,CASSSRDRANYGYTF
TRBD1,NA,TRBV7-2,TRBJ2-5,TGTGCCAGCAGCTTAGCGACAGGGGGGGAGACCCAGTACTTC,CASSLATGGETQYF
TRBD2,NA,TRBV6-1,TRBJ2-7,TGTGCCAGCAGTGAAAGAGGACTAGCCGGGAGCCCCTCCTACGAGCAGTACTTC,CASSERGLAGSPSYEQYF
TRBD1,NA,TRBV29-1,TRBJ2-3,TGCAGCGTCCGGGACAGGGGCCCAGATACGCAGTATTTT,CSVRDRGPDTQYF
NA,NA,TRBV7-3,TRBJ1-5,TGTGCCAGCAGCTTATACAGACATCAGCCCCAGCATTTT,CASSLYRHQPQHF
NA,once,TRBV7-2,TRBJ1-1,TGTGCCAGCAGCTTGACCCGCACTGAAGCTTTCTTT,CASSLTRTEAFF
TRBD1,NA,TRBV4-2,TRBJ1-2,TGTGCCAGCAGCCAGAGAGAACAGGGGAACTATGGCTACACCTTC,CASSQREQGNYGYTF
TRBD1,NA,TRBV9,TRBJ1-1,TGTGCCAGCAGCGTAGGAGTAAGGACAGGGGGCTTGAGCACTGAAGCTTTCTTT,CASSVGVRTGGLSTEAFF
TRBD1,NA,TRBV5-5,TRBJ1-4,TGTGCCAGCAAGGGTTTCAAGGACAGGGGGAATGAAAAACTGTTTTTT,CASKGFKDRGNEKLFF
NA,NA,TRBV23-1,TRBJ1-2,TGCGCCAGCTGCATGGTCACTTCGACGGGAGGCTACACCTTC,CASCMVTSTGGYTF
TRBD2,once,TRBV4-1,TRBJ2-4,TGCGCCAGCAGCCAAGTATGGACTAGCGGGGGGGCGGACATTCAGTACTTC,CASSQVWTSGGADIQYF
TRBD1,NA,TRBV5-6,TRBJ2-1,TGTGCCAGCAGCTCTTACTCAACCGGGACAGGGGGCCGGAATGAGCAGTTCTTC,CASSSYSTGTGGRNEQFF
NA,NA,TRBV9,TRBJ1-4,TGTGCCAGCAGCGTACACGGGTCAACTAATGAAAAACTGTTTTTT,CASSVHGSTNEKLFF
NA,NA,TRBV7-2,TRBJ2-5,TGTGCCAGCAGCTTAGCGGGGTGGGGGGAGACCCAGTACTTC,CASSLAGWGETQYF
NA,few,TRBV20-1,TRBJ1-1,TGCAGTGCCACAGAGAACACTGAAGCTTTCTTT,CSATENTEAFF
TRBD1,NA,TRBV18,TRBJ1-2,TGTGCCAGCTCACCCATAGGGACAGGGACTAACTATGGCTACACCTTC,CASSPIGTGTNYGYTF
NA,once,TRBV3-1/TRBV3-2,TRBJ1-6,TGTGCCAGCAGCCAAGCAGGGGCGACACGCGATAATTCACCCCTCCACTTT,CASSQAGATRDNSPLHF
NA,few,TRBV6-2/TRBV6-3,TRBJ2-1,TGTGCCAGCAGTTACGTTGGTCAGGGGAGAGATGAGCAGTTCTTC,CASSYVGQGRDEQFF
TRBD1,once,TRBV20-1,TRBJ2-7,TGCAGTGCTAGTTCCGGGACAGCGTCCTACGAGCAGTACTTC,CSASSGTASYEQYF
NA,NA,TRBV30,TRBJ1-1,TGTGCCTGCGAAAGGAGCCCTTACACTGAAGCTTTCTTT,CACERSPYTEAFF
NA,NA,TRBV28,TRBJ1-2,TGTGCCAGCAGCCTAGGACCGCACTATGGCTACACCTTC,CASSLGPHYGYTF
TRBD2,NA,TRBV28,TRBJ2-7,TGTGCCATCGGGAGTCGGGCAGGGAGGGCCAACGAGCAGTACTTC,CAIGSRAGRANEQYF
NA,NA,TRBV5-4,TRBJ2-3,TGTGCCAGCAGCTTGTCTCTAGGCGGGGACGGCACAGATACGCAGTATTTT,CASSLSLGGDGTDTQYF